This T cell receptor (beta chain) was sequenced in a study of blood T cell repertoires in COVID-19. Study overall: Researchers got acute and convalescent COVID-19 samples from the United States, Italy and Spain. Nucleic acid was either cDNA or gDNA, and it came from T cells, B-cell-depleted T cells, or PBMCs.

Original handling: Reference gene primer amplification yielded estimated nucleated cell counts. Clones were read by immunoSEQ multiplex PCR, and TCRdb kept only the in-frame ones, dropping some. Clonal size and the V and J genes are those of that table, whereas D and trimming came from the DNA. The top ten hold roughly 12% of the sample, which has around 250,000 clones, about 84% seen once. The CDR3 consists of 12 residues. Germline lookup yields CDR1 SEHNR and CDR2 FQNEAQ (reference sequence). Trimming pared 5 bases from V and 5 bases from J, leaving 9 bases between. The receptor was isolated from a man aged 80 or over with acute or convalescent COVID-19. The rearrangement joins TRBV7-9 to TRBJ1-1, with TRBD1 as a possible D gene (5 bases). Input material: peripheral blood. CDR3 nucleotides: TGTGCCAGCAGCCCGAGACAGACTGAAGCTTTCTTT. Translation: CASSPRQTEAFF.